A selection of T cell receptor beta chains follows, all from one sample in a study of CD8+ T cells in alopecia areata. Sequencing was performed with immunoSEQ multiplex PCR; in TCRdb, only in-frame clones are kept and a portion is missing. In the table there are 120,000 or so clones, 55% to 70% of which are singletons. The sequenced sample was CD4+ T cells sorted from blood. These receptors all stem from a human donor in good health. Each CDR3 is given with its conserved first and last residue.

TRBV5-1,TRBJ1-2,CASSLALGTGADGYTF
TRBV29-1,TRBJ2-2,CSASPPANTGELFF
TRBV10-3,TRBJ2-7,CAIRDTGTSYEQYF
TRBV2,TRBJ1-2,CASKTGWNGYTF
TRBV11-2,TRBJ1-5,CASSLGQGGQPQHF
TRBV11-2,TRBJ2-3,CASSLQSRAGDTQYF
TRBV10-3,TRBJ1-2,CATYDTSYGYTF
TRBV30,TRBJ1-2,CAGRDDVIYGYTF
TRBV7-6,TRBJ2-5,CASSLGLAGGPDGTQYF
TRBV5-4,TRBJ2-5,CASSLRQKETQYF
TRBV29-1,TRBJ1-2,CSSFGQGYGYTF
TRBV4-1,TRBJ2-5,CASSQEDGMETQYF
TRBV2,TRBJ2-7,CASSGQYEQYF
TRBV6-5,TRBJ2-7,CASSYSGQLAYEQYF
TRBV19,TRBJ1-2,CASSLKAARLSGYTF
TRBV25-1,TRBJ1-2,CASSRGPNYGYTF
TRBV2,TRBJ1-4,CASKEQGSNEKLFF
TRBV6-1,TRBJ1-4,CASSDRSGATNEKLFF
TRBV2,TRBJ2-3,CASRNIGAGASTDTQYF
TRBV2,TRBJ1-6,CASSEIANSPLHF
TRBV2,TRBJ1-1,CASSLITEAFF
TRBV4-1,TRBJ2-3,CASSQVLAPQYF
TRBV30,TRBJ2-3,CAWSVLAGGADTQYF
TRBV5-4,TRBJ2-3,CASHVGGITDTQYF
TRBV5-1,TRBJ2-3,CASSQVGVDTQYF
TRBV6-5,TRBJ2-4,CASSYERAVAKNIQYF
TRBV29-1,TRBJ1-5,CSVEEHLGTQHF
TRBV5-8,TRBJ2-1,CASSLRDRGYNEQFF
TRBV2,TRBJ1-5,CASRAGPNQPQHF
TRBV29-1,TRBJ2-1,CSVDALRDEQFF
TRBV15,TRBJ2-2,CATSPQLGGELFF
TRBV14,TRBJ2-5,CASSPVVQETQYF
TRBV5-1,TRBJ2-7,CASSLNRGSSYEQYF
TRBV19,TRBJ1-2,CASSIGRGYGYTF
TRBV30,TRBJ2-3,CAWAHADTQYF
TRBV11-2,TRBJ2-5,CASSPDRVAQETQYF
TRBV30,TRBJ1-5,CAWSVGGPQHF
TRBV15,TRBJ1-5,CATSRPRGDDQPQHF
TRBV20-1,TRBJ1-4,CSADNEKLFF
TRBV5-4,TRBJ2-7,CASSTGRSYEQYF
TRBV7-3,TRBJ1-2,CASSSTGQLNYGYTF
TRBV15,TRBJ2-2,CATSREGLGSANTGELFF
TRBV30,TRBJ2-4,CAWSTGGLAKNIQYF
TRBV6-1,TRBJ1-5,CASSERGGRQPQHF
TRBV29-1,TRBJ2-7,CSVEPRWGGEQYF